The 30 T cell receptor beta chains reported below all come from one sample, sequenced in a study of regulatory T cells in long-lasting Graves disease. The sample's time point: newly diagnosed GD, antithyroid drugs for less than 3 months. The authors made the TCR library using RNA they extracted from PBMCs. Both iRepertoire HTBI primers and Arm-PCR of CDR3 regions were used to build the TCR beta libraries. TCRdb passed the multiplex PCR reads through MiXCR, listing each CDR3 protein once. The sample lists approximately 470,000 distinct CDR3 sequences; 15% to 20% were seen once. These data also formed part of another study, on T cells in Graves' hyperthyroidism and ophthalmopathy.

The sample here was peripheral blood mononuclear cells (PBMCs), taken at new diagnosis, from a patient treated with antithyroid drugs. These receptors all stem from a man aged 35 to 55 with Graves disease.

CDR3 in amino acids: CASSHPWGAGVENEQFF. CDR3 coding DNA: TGCGCCAGCAGCCACCCCTGGGGAGCGGGAGTCGAAAATGAGCAGTTCTTC. The J gene is TRBJ2-1, the V gene TRBV4-1; TRBD2 agrees at 8 bases. This CDR3 is built from 17 residues. Germline assignment: CDR1 MGHRA and CDR2 YSYEKL. With V trimmed by 3 bases and J by 7 bases, 14 bases remained unmatched.

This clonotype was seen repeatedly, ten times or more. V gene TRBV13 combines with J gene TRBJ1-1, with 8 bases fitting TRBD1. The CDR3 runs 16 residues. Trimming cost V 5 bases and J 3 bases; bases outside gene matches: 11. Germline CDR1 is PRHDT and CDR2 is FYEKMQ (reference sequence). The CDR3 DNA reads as TGTGCCAGCAGCAACAGGGGGATTGGAGCGGACACTGAAGCTTTCTTT. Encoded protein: CASSNRGIGADTEAFF.

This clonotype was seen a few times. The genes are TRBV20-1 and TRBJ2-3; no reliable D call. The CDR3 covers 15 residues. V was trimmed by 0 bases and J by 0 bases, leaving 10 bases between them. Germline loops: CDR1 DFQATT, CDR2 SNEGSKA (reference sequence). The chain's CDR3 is CSARDRQTSTDTQYF. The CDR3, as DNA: TGCAGTGCTAGAGATCGGCAGACGAGCACAGATACGCAGTATTTT.

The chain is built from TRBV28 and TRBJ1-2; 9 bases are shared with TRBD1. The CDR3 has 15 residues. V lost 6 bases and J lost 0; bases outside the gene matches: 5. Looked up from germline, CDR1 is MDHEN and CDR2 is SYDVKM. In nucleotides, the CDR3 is TGTGCCAGCAGCCCCCGGGACAGGGCTAACTATGGCTACACCTTC. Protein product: CASSPRDRANYGYTF.

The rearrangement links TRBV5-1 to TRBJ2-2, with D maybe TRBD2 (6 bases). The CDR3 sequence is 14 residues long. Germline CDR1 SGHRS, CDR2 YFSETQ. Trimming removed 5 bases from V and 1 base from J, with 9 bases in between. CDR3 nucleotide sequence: TGCGCCAGCAGTTTTAGCGGGAACACCGGGGAGCTGTTTTTT. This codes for CASSFSGNTGELFF.

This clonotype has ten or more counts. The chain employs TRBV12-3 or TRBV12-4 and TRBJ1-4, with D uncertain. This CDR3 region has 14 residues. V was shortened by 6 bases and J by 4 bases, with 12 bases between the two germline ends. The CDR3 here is CASRRAPFNEKLFF. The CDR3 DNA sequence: TGTGCCAGCAGGCGGGCTCCCTTTAATGAAAAACTGTTTTTT.

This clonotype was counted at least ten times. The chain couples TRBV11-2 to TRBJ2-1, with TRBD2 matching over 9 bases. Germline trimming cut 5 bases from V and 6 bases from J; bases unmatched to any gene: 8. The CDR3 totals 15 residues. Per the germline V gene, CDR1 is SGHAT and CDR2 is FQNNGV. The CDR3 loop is CASSPGLALGNEQFF. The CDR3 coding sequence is TGTGCCAGCAGCCCGGGACTAGCATTAGGCAATGAGCAGTTCTTC. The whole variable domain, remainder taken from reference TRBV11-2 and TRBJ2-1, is EAGVAQSPRYKIIEKRQSVAFWCNPISGHATLYWYQQILGQGPKLLIQFQNNGVVDDSQLPKDRFSAERLKGVDSTLKIQPAKLEDSAVYLCASSPGLALGNEQFFGPGTRLTVL.

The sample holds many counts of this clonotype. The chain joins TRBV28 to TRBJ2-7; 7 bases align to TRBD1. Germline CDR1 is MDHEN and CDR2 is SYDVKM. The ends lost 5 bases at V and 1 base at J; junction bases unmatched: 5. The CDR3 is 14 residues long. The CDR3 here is CASSGWDSSYEQYF. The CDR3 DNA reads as TGTGCCAGCAGTGGCTGGGACAGTTCCTACGAGCAGTACTTC. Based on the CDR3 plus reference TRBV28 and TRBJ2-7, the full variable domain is DVKVTQSSRYLVKRTGEKVFLECVQDMDHENMFWYRQDPGLGLRLIYFSYDVKMKEKGDIPEGYSVSREKKERFSLILESASTNQTSMYLCASSGWDSSYEQYFGPGTRLTVT.

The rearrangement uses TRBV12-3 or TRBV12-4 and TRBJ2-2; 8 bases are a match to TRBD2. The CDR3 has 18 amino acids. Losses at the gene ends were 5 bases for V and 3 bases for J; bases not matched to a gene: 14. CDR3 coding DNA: TGTGCCAGCAGTCCGTCGGGACTAGGTCGTTCCTACACCGGGGAGCTGTTTTTT. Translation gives CASSPSGLGRSYTGELFF.

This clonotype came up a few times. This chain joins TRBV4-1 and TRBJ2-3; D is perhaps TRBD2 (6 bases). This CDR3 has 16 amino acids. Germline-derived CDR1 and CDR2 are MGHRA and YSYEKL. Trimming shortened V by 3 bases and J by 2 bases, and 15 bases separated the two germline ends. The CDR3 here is CASSHPGLQNTDTQYF. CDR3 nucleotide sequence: TGCGCCAGCAGCCATCCGGGACTTCAAAACACAGATACGCAGTATTTT.

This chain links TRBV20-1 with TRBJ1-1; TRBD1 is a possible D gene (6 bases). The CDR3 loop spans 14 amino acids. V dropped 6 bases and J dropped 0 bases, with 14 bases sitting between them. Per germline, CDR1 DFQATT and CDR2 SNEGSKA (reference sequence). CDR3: CSALTHRVNTEAFF. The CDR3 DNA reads TGCAGTGCCCTTACCCACAGGGTGAACACTGAAGCTTTCTTT.

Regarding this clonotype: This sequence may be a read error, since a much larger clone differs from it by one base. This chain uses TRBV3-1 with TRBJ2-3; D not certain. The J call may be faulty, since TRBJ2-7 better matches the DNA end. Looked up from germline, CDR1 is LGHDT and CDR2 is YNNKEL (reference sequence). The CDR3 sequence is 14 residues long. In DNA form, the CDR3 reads TGTGCCAGCAGCCAAGATGTTTTTGTGGGTGAGCAGTACTTC. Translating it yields CASSQDVFVGEQYF.

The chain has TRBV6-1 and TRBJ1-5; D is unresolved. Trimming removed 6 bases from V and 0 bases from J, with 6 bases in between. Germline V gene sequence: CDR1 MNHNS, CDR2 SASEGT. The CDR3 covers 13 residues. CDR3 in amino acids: CASRQDSNQPQHF. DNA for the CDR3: TGTGCCAGCAGACAAGATAGCAATCAGCCCCAGCATTTT.

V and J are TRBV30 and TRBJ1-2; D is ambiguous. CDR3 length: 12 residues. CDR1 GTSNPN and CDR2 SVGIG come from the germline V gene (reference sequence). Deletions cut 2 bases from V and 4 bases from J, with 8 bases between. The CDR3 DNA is TGTGCCTGGAGTACCGGTGGCTATGGCTACACCTTC. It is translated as CAWSTGGYGYTF.

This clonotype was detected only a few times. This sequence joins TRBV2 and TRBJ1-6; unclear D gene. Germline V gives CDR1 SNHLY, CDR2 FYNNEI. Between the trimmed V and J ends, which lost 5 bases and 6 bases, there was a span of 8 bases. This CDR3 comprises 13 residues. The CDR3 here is CASSSGPNSPLHF. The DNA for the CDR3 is TGTGCCAGCAGTTCGGGTCCTAATTCACCCCTCCACTTT.

The CDR3: CSASTSQEWTDTQYF. The CDR3 DNA reads as TGCAGTGCTAGTACCAGCCAGGAGTGGACAGATACGCAGTATTTT. This chain uses TRBV20-1 with TRBJ2-3, with D unresolved. CDR1 is DFQATT and CDR2 is SNEGSKA in the germline V gene (reference sequence). The CDR3 is 15 amino acids. Trimming shortened V by 3 bases and J by 3 bases, and 16 bases separated the two germline ends.

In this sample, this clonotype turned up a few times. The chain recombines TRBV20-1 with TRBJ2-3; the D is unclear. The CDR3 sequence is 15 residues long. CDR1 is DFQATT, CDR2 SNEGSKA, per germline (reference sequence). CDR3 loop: CSAKNGQQLTDTQYF. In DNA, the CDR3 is TGCAGCGCAAAAAATGGGCAGCAACTCACAGATACGCAGTATTTT.

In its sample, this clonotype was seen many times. CDR3 coding DNA: TGTGCCAGCAGCCCTCTCCTGGCAGAGAACACTGAAGCTTTCTTT. Translating it yields CASSPLLAENTEAFF. The chain links TRBV3-1 to TRBJ1-1; D not resolved. V was trimmed by 4 bases and J by 1 base, leaving 13 bases between them. This CDR3 spans 15 amino acids. In germline, CDR1 is LGHDT, CDR2 YNNKEL (reference sequence). Full variable domain (rest looked up from reference TRBV3-1 and TRBJ1-1): DTAVSQTPKYLVTQMGNDKSIKCEQNLGHDTMYWYKQDSKKFLKIMFSYNNKELIINETVPNRFSPKSPDKAHLNLHINSLELGDSAVYFCASSPLLAENTEAFFGQGTRLTVV.

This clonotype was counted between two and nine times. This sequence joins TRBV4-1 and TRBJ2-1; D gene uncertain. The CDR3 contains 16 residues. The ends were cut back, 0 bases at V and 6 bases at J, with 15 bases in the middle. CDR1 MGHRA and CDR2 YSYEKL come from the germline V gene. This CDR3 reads CASSQDLQRWSNEQFF. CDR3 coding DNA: TGCGCCAGCAGCCAAGATCTCCAACGATGGAGCAATGAGCAGTTCTTC.

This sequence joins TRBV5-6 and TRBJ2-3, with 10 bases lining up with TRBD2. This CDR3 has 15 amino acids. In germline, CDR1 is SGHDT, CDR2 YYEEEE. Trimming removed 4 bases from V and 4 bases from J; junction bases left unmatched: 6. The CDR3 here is CASSPRTSGSDTQYF. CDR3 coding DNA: TGTGCCAGCAGCCCCCGGACTAGCGGCTCAGATACGCAGTATTTT.

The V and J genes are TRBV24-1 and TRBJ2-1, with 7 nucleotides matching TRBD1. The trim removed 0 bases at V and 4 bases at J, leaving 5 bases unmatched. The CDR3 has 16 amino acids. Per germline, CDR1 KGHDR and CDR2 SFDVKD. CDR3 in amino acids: CATSDLNPTGYNEQFF. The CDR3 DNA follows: TGTGCCACCAGTGATTTGAACCCGACAGGGTACAATGAGCAGTTCTTC.

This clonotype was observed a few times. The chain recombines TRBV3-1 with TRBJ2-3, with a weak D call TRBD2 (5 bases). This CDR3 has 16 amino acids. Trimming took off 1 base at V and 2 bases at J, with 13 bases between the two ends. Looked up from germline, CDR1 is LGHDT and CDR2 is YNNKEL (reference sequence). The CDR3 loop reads CASSQGTQRYTDTQYF. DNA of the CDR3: TGTGCCAGCAGCCAAGGTACCCAGCGGTACACAGATACGCAGTATTTT.

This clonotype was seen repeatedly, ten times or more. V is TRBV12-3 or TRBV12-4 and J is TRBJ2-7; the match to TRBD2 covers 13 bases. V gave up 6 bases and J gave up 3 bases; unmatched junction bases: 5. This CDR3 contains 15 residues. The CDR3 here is CASRFGLAGVYEQYF. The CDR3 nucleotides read TGTGCCAGCAGATTTGGACTAGCGGGAGTCTACGAGCAGTACTTC.

The CDR3 loop is CSVERSRGGNYGYTF. The CDR3 nucleotides read TGCAGCGTTGAGCGATCCCGGGGTGGTAACTATGGCTACACCTTC. The V gene is TRBV29-1, the J gene TRBJ1-2; D is ambiguous. The ends were cut back, 3 bases at V and 1 base at J, with 15 bases in the middle. This CDR3 has 15 residues. From germline, CDR1 is SQVTM and CDR2 ANQGSEA.

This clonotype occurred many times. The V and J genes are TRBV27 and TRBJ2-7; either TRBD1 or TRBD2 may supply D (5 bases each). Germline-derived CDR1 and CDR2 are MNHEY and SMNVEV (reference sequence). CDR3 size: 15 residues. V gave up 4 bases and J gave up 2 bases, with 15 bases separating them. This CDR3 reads CASSSMGVGAYEQYF. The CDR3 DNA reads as TGTGCCAGCAGTTCCATGGGGGTCGGGGCCTACGAGCAGTACTTC.

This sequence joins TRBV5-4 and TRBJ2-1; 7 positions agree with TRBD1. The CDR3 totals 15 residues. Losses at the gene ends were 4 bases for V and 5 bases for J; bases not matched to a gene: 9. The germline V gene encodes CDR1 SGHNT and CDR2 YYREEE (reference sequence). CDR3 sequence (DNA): TGTGCCAGCAGCCCCCAAGGGACAGATAACAATGAGCAGTTCTTC. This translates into CASSPQGTDNNEQFF.

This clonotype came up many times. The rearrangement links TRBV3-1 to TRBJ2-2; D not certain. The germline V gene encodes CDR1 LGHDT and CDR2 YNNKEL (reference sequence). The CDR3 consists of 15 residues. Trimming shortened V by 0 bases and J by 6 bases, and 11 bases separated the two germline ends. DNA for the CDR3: TGTGCCAGCAGCCAAGACCCCTTCTTCGCCGGGGAGCTGTTTTTT. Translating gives CASSQDPFFAGELFF.

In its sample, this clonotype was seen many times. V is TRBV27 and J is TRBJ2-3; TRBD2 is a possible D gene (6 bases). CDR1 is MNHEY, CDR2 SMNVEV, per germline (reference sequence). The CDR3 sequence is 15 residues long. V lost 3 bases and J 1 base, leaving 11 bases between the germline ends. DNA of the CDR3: TGTGCCAGCAGTTTCGTTGGGACTCGCACAGATACGCAGTATTTT. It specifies CASSFVGTRTDTQYF.

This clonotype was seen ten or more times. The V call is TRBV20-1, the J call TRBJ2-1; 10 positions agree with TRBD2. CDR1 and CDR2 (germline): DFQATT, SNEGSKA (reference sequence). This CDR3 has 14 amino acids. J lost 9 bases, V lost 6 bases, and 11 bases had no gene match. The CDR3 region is CSAIAAGGPSEQFF. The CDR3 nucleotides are TGCAGTGCGATTGCAGCGGGAGGGCCGAGTGAGCAGTTCTTC.

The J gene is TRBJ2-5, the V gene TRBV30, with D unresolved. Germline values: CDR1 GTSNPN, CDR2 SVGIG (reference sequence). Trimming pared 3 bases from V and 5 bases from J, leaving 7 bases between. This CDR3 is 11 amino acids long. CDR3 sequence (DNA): TGTGCCTGGAGAAAAGAGGAGACCCAGTACTTC. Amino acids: CAWRKEETQYF.